This T cell receptor (beta chain) appears in the sequencing data of a study of graft-versus-host responses after intestinal transplantation. In the study overall: Uniformly, recipients were administered anti-thymocyte globulin induction with subsequent tacrolimus and steroids for two to three years. Study-wide results and caveats: Declining HvG levels early post-transplant were linked to peak circulating GvH clone levels. Allograft graft-versus-host to host-versus-graft clonal ratios ran high in patients with graft-donor T cell macrochimerism. Researchers found GvH clones in recipient marrow, and some showed up first in ileum or blood.

Worth noting for this clone: Its antigen is not identified.

CDR1 and CDR2 from the germline V gene are MGHDK and SYGVNS. V was pared by 2 bases and J by 4 bases, with 8 bases between. CDR3 size: 13 residues. The assay was immunoSEQ multiplex PCR, and TCRdb's table has in-frame clones only and misses some. The sample lists 80,000 or so clones; about nine tenths were seen once. This specimen was PBMCs, taken 98 days after intestinal transplantation. This sequence was found in a human patient who received an intestinal transplant, so some T cells may come from the graft donor. The chain has TRBV25-1 and TRBJ2-5; a possible D gene is TRBD2 (6 bases). The CDR3 is CASSERGLETQYF. The CDR3 DNA sequence: TGTGCCAGCAGTGAAAGGGGACTAGAGACCCAGTACTTC.